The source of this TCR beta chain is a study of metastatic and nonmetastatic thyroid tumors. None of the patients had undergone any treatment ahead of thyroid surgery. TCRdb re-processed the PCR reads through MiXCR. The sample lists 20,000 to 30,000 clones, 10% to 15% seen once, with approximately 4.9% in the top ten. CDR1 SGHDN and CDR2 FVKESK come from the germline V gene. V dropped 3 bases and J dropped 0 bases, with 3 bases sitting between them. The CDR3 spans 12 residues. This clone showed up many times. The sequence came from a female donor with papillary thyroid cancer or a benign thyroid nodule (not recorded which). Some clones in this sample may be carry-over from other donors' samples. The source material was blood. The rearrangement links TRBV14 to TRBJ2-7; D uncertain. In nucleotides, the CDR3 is TGTGCCAGCAGCCATGTCTCCTACGAGCAGTACTTC. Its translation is CASSHVSYEQYF.